This T cell receptor beta chain was found in a study of blood T cell repertoires in COVID-19 (dated by TCRdb to 2019 to 2021). As for the study more broadly: Collaborator samples came from the United States, Italy and Spain and covered acute and convalescent phases of COVID-19. The material from the prospective study consisted of cDNA or gDNA derived from T cells, B-cell-depleted T cells, or PBMCs. The dataset comprised deeply sampled blood TCRbeta repertoires from subjects exposed to, actively infected with, or recovered from COVID-19. The repertoires were released in a freely available public database intended as a resource for research on the immune response to SARS-CoV-2. The samples were drawn from the first 160 participants of the ongoing ImmuneRACE study and from 950 to 1,500 subjects provided by 6 global collaborators. A de-identified subject ID, COVID-19 status, age in years and sex were almost always included in the sample metadata. Where available, HLA class I and class II types were taken from metadata supplied by the sample provider and were not determined by assay-based typing.

At one collaborating source in Seattle, patients were enrolled during active infection and were followed longitudinally through the course of disease. Whole blood was collected in K2EDTA tubes by collaborating institutions according to the institutions' own protocols. Collaborator samples were shipped for TCRbeta analysis as frozen whole blood, isolated PBMCs, or DNA extracted from either sample type. Summary of the overall study and its limitations: How much clinical and demographic metadata was included differed by source and by participant, and the metadata was provided uncurated.

As to this clone: It lacks a known antigen. Base-call qualities are not available, and no considerably larger clone is one nucleotide away.

TCRbeta CDR3 regions were amplified from genomic DNA by means of the immunoSEQ Assay, a bias-controlled multiplex PCR. Per the original workflow: The number of nucleated cells in each sample was estimated from the amplification of reference gene primers within the assay. To quantify the absolute abundance of each unique TCRbeta CDR3 rearrangement, sequence reads were collapsed and filtered. For each sample, productive Simpson clonality was calculated as the square root of Simpson's diversity index over productive rearrangements. TCRdb took this table from immuneACCESS and kept in-frame rearrangements with V and J called. Such tables lack part of the clones; where checked against another copy, unresolved V genes explain under half of the gap, and the rest is unexplained. For V, J and clone size, that table is used; D and trimming come from the DNA. This sample has 200,000 to 250,000 clones in its table, and less than 85% of those were observed once. Over 6.5% of the sample rests with the top ten.

Input material: peripheral blood. The source of this sequence is a woman at least 80 years old with COVID-19, enrolled during active disease.

The CDR3 reads as follows: CASSELQGGEQYF. The bases are TGTGCCAGCAGCGAATTACAGGGGGGGGAGCAGTACTTC. The sequence is built from TRBV27 and TRBJ2-7; TRBD1 might be the D gene, on 8 matching bases. Cut back by 6 bases and 7 bases, the V and J ends lie 16 bases apart. The CDR3 numbers 13 residues from cysteine through phenylalanine. The only DNA kept is the CDR3, 39 bases in frame from the first base. CDR1 MNHEY and CDR2 SMNVEV were looked up in the germline V gene (reference sequence).